The 30 T cell receptor beta chains reported below all come from one sample, sequenced in a study of shared clonotypes between healthy human individuals. The assay was immunoSEQ multiplex PCR, and TCRdb's table has in-frame clones only and misses some. The table shows approximately 500,000 clones, with 60% to 80% occurring only once. Material: PBMCs. The receptors here all came from a middle-aged woman in good health. Some clones in this sample may be carry-over from other donors' samples.

The chain employs TRBV28 and TRBJ2-7; 15 bases are a match to TRBD2. CDR1 is MDHEN and CDR2 is SYDVKM in the germline V gene. There are 17 residues in the CDR3. Trimming at V came to 3 bases and at J to 3 bases, leaving 6 bases not matched to a gene. The CDR3 protein is CASSFRGLAGGHYEQYF. The CDR3 nucleotides are TGTGCCAGCAGTTTTCGAGGACTAGCGGGAGGGCACTACGAGCAGTACTTC.

The table lists this clone with a few counts. The rearrangement uses TRBV13 and TRBJ2-5; D unclear. The germline CDR1 and CDR2 sequences are PRHDT and FYEKMQ (reference sequence). Trimming stripped 5 bases from V and 0 bases from J, with 7 bases between. The CDR3 is 13 amino acids. DNA for the CDR3: TGTGCCAGCAGCCCCGGCCACCAAGAGACCCAGTACTTC. It codes for CASSPGHQETQYF.

Concerning this clone itself: A far larger clone is off by one base, so a read error is likely. This specimen includes other DNA sequences encoding the same CDR3. V gene TRBV28 combines with J gene TRBJ1-1; maybe TRBD1 (5 bases). The CDR3 is 12 residues long. CDR1 and CDR2 from the germline V gene are MDHEN and SYDVKM. CDR3 DNA: TGTGCCAGCAGTTTAACTGGGGCTGAAGCCTTCTTT. It codes for CASSLTGAEAFF. Filled out from reference TRBV28 and TRBJ1-1, the complete variable domain reads DVKVTQSSRYLVKRTGEKVFLECVQDMDHENMFWYRQDPGLGLRLIYFSYDVKMKEKGDIPEGYSVSREKKERFSLILESASTNQTSMYLCASSLTGAEAFFGQGTRLTVV.

CDR3 region: CASSLGQGCSGNTIYF. The CDR3 DNA sequence: TGTGCCAGCAGCTTGGGACAGGGGTGCTCTGGAAACACCATATATTTT. The J gene is TRBJ1-3, the V gene TRBV11-3; 10 bases are a match to TRBD1. Germline V gene sequence: CDR1 SGHNT, CDR2 YENEEA. V was pared by 3 bases and J by 0 bases, with 2 bases of the junction left unmatched. This CDR3 comprises 16 residues.

This clone has ten or more counts. This rearrangement joins TRBV27 to TRBJ2-1, with 11 bases that match TRBD2. Trimming at V came to 5 bases and at J to 7 bases, leaving 10 bases not matched to a gene. The germline V gene has CDR1 MNHEY and CDR2 SMNVEV (reference sequence). The CDR3 runs 16 residues. CDR3 region: CASSHLTSGRYNEQFF. The CDR3 DNA reads TGTGCCAGCAGTCACCTCACTAGCGGGAGATATAATGAGCAGTTCTTC.

As regards this clone: This is likely an artifact of a read error, given a far larger clone one base away. The sample contains more than one DNA sequence encoding this CDR3. V usage is TRBV7-9 and J usage is TRBJ2-7, with TRBD2 identical over 13 bases. CDR1 is SEHNR, CDR2 FQNEAQ, per germline (reference sequence). The J segment lost 5 bases and the V segment lost 9 bases, leaving 10 bases of the junction unmatched. There are 15 residues in the CDR3. This CDR3 reads CASSTRTSGSDEQYF. CDR3 coding DNA: TGTGCCAGTAGCACCCGGACTAGCGGGAGCGACGAGCAGTACTTC. Full variable domain (rest looked up from reference TRBV7-9 and TRBJ2-7): DTGVSQNPRHKITKRGQNVTFRCDPISEHNRLYWYRQTLGQGPEFLTYFQNEAQLEKSRLLSDRFSAERPKGSFSTLEIQRTEQGDSAMYLCASSTRTSGSDEQYFGPGTRLTVT.

V usage is TRBV29-1 and J usage is TRBJ2-7; a weak D match, TRBD1 (6 bases). The germline V gene encodes CDR1 SQVTM and CDR2 ANQGSEA. The CDR3 runs to 13 residues. The V end was cut by 4 bases, the J end by 6 bases, with 16 bases between. The CDR3 DNA reads TGCAGCGTTGGCCCCAGGGGTGTTGTCGAGCAGTACTTC. Translation gives CSVGPRGVVEQYF.

This clone was observed once. The V gene is TRBV6-1, the J gene TRBJ1-1; D gene unclear. Trimming pared 5 bases from V and 1 base from J, leaving 8 bases between. This CDR3 has 13 residues. Per the germline V gene, CDR1 is MNHNS and CDR2 is SASEGT. CDR3 sequence: CASSRVSNTEAFF. The CDR3, as DNA: TGTGCCAGCAGTAGGGTTTCGAACACTGAAGCTTTCTTT.

The chain recombines TRBV18 with TRBJ2-6, with 10 positions matching TRBD1. From germline, CDR1 is KGHSH and CDR2 LQKENI. With V trimmed by 2 bases and J by 0 bases, 1 base remained unmatched. This CDR3 is 17 amino acids long. The CDR3 nucleotides read TGTGCCAGCTCACCAGGGACAGGGGACTCTGGGGCCAACGTCCTGACTTTC. Amino acid sequence: CASSPGTGDSGANVLTF. Full variable domain (outside the CDR3, taken from reference TRBV18 and TRBJ2-6): NAGVMQNPRHLVRRRGQEARLRCSPMKGHSHVYWYRQLPEEGLKFMVYLQKENIIDESGMPKERFSAEFPKEGPSILRIQQVVRGDSAAYFCASSPGTGDSGANVLTFGAGSRLTVL.

This chain joins TRBV11-2 and TRBJ2-7, with D perhaps matching TRBD1 (6 bases). This CDR3 spans 14 amino acids. Trimming left V 4 bases short and J 3 bases short, with 13 bases between. Germline values: CDR1 SGHAT, CDR2 FQNNGV. Here the CDR3 reads CASSYGPDSYEQYF. Written as DNA, the CDR3 is TGTGCCAGCAGCTACGGACCGGACAGCTACGAGCAGTACTTC. Full variable domain (rest looked up from reference TRBV11-2 and TRBJ2-7): EAGVAQSPRYKIIEKRQSVAFWCNPISGHATLYWYQQILGQGPKLLIQFQNNGVVDDSQLPKDRFSAERLKGVDSTLKIQPAKLEDSAVYLCASSYGPDSYEQYFGPGTRLTVT.

The chain has TRBV5-4 and TRBJ2-4; unclear D gene. The V end was cut by 4 bases, the J end by 5 bases, with 28 bases between. There are 19 residues in the CDR3. CDR1 is SGHNT, CDR2 YYREEE, per germline (reference sequence). The chain's CDR3 is CASSRILSPRWGTENIQYF. The CDR3 DNA follows: TGTGCCAGCAGCCGAATACTGAGTCCTAGGTGGGGTACAGAAAACATTCAGTACTTC.

This clone was seen just once. The V gene is TRBV4-1, the J gene TRBJ2-3; 7 bases line up with TRBD2. The CDR3 sequence is 15 residues long. Germline V gene sequence: CDR1 MGHRA, CDR2 YSYEKL. Trimming cost V 0 bases and J 5 bases; bases outside gene matches: 5. The CDR3 coding sequence is TGCGCCAGCAGCCAAGACGCTTCTAGCGGAGATACGCAGTATTTT. Translation: CASSQDASSGDTQYF.

V usage is TRBV6-6 and J usage is TRBJ2-2; the D gene is possibly TRBD1 (6 bases). The V end lost 6 bases, the J end lost 3 bases, and 14 bases lay between the germline ends. The CDR3 contains 15 residues. Per germline, CDR1 MNHNY and CDR2 SVGAGI (reference sequence). The CDR3 sequence: CASSWGQGDTGELFF. In DNA, the CDR3 is TGTGCCAGCAGCTGGGGGCAGGGAGACACCGGGGAGCTGTTTTTT.

The chain employs TRBV2 and TRBJ2-1, with TRBD2 as a possible D gene (5 bases). The CDR3 runs to 15 residues. With 3 bases removed from V and 2 bases from J, the gap between germline ends came to 11 bases. Germline V CDR1 and CDR2: SNHLY, FYNNEI. Written as DNA, the CDR3 is TGTGCCAGCAGTGAGAGGGTGGGCCCCTACAATGAGCAGTTCTTC. It codes for CASSERVGPYNEQFF.

The chain links TRBV6-5 to TRBJ2-3; TRBD2 is a possible D gene (6 bases). From germline, CDR1 is MNHEY and CDR2 SVGAGI. Trimming removed 6 bases from V and 2 bases from J, with 9 bases in between. The CDR3 loop spans 13 amino acids. For the CDR3, the DNA is TGTGCCAGCAGGCGGGAAGCCACAGATACGCAGTATTTT. Its translation is CASRREATDTQYF.

The CDR3 bases are TGTGCCAGCAGTCTCGAACCGAACACCGGGGAGCTGTTTTTT. This gives the protein CASSLEPNTGELFF. The chain has TRBV6-4 and TRBJ2-2, with unresolved D. This CDR3 contains 14 residues. V lost 5 bases, J lost 0 bases, and 7 bases lay in between. Germline CDR1 and CDR2: MRHNA and SNTAGT.

The chain has TRBV10-3 and TRBJ1-3; D is unresolved. The CDR3 spans 15 residues. The V end lost 7 bases, the J end lost 0 bases, and 13 bases lay between the germline ends. CDR1 is ENHRY and CDR2 is SYGVKD in the germline V gene. The CDR3 reads CAIIPGPSSGNTIYF. Here the CDR3 DNA reads TGTGCCATCATTCCGGGCCCCAGCTCTGGAAACACCATATATTTT.

The rearrangement links TRBV7-2 to TRBJ1-6, with 12 bases matching TRBD1. From germline, CDR1 is SGHTA and CDR2 FQGNSA. This CDR3 region has 17 residues. The V gene end was trimmed by 4 bases and the J gene end by 10 bases; junction bases not matched to a gene: 11. CDR3 protein: CASSSITGTGGASPLHF. CDR3 bases: TGTGCCAGCAGCTCTATTACCGGGACAGGGGGCGCGTCACCCCTCCACTTT.

Only a few counts were recorded for this clone. The chain combines TRBV7-9 with TRBJ2-1, with 8 bases matching TRBD2. This CDR3 has 17 amino acids. Germline values: CDR1 SEHNR, CDR2 FQNEAQ (reference sequence). J gave up 0 bases and V 5 bases, and 9 bases lay outside the gene matches. CDR3 region: CASSPLTGGSSYNEQFF. As DNA, the CDR3 is TGTGCCAGCAGCCCCCTGACGGGAGGGAGCTCCTACAATGAGCAGTTCTTC.

This chain connects TRBV2 to TRBJ2-1, with D possibly called TRBD1 or TRBD2 (5 bases each). In germline, CDR1 is SNHLY, CDR2 FYNNEI. V was pared by 5 bases and J by 9 bases, with 14 bases between. The CDR3 has 13 amino acids. DNA of the CDR3: TGTGCCAGCAGTAAAAGCCGGGGCAGTGAGCAGTTCTTC. Protein: CASSKSRGSEQFF.

This chain uses TRBV9 with TRBJ2-1, with 10 bases fitting TRBD2. Germline V lookup: CDR1 SGDLS, CDR2 YYNGEE. Trimming cost V 2 bases and J 2 bases; bases outside gene matches: 25. This CDR3 comprises 23 residues. CDR3 nucleotides: TGTGCCAGCAGCGTTCGCCCACCCATTGGACTAGCGGAAAACAAAGACCCCTACAATGAGCAGTTCTTC. Protein: CASSVRPPIGLAENKDPYNEQFF.

The rearrangement links TRBV6-1 to TRBJ2-7, with TRBD2 matching 13 bases. CDR3 length: 14 amino acids. V shed 7 bases, J shed 2 bases, and the junction held 2 bases outside the gene matches. CDR1 and CDR2 (germline): MNHNS, SASEGT. CDR3 region: CASIGLAGAYEQYF. For the CDR3, the DNA is TGTGCCAGCATAGGACTAGCGGGAGCCTACGAGCAGTACTTC.

With regard to this clone: Other DNA sequences in the same sample also yield this CDR3. The chain is built from TRBV7-9 and TRBJ2-7; TRBD1 might be the D (6 bases). Germline V gives CDR1 SEHNR, CDR2 FQNEAQ (reference sequence). This CDR3 is 13 amino acids long. V shed 1 base and J shed 2 bases, with 6 bases lying between them. The CDR3 is CASSLDRAYEQYF. The CDR3 region has the DNA TGTGCCAGCAGCTTAGACAGGGCCTACGAGCAGTACTTC.

This chain uses TRBV18 with TRBJ2-2; no clear D. Germline CDR1 is KGHSH and CDR2 is LQKENI. This CDR3 comprises 13 residues. V was pared by 5 bases and J by 5 bases, with 9 bases between. The CDR3 DNA follows: TGTGCCAGCTCATCGGACCAGACCGGGGAGCTGTTTTTT. Amino acid sequence: CASSSDQTGELFF.

This rearrangement joins TRBV10-2 to TRBJ2-1; no clear D gene. CDR3 length equals 12 residues. V was clipped by 1 base and J by 4 bases, with 2 bases between them. Germline V gene lookup returns CDR1 WSHSY and CDR2 SAAADI. The CDR3 coding sequence is TGCGCCAGCAGTGAGTGGTACAATGAGCAGTTCTTC. It codes for CASSEWYNEQFF.

The DNA of the CDR3 is TGTGCCAGCAGCCAGGGGGTCCAAGAGACCCAGTACTTC. This sequence encodes CASSQGVQETQYF. The chain couples TRBV11-2 to TRBJ2-5; 7 bases align to TRBD1. The germline gives CDR1 SGHAT, CDR2 FQNNGV. The J segment lost 1 base and the V segment lost 5 bases, leaving 1 base of the junction unmatched. The CDR3 is 13 amino acids.

CDR3 coding DNA: TGCGCCAGCAGCCAACGGCAGGGCCCTACCCTGAACTATGGCTACACCTTC. Protein sequence: CASSQRQGPTLNYGYTF. V is TRBV4-1 and J is TRBJ1-2, with D perhaps TRBD1 (5 bases). V shed 2 bases and J shed 2 bases, with 18 bases lying between them. From germline, CDR1 is MGHRA and CDR2 YSYEKL. CDR3 length equals 17 residues.

This chain connects TRBV18 to TRBJ2-5; D remains unclear. Germline V lookup: CDR1 KGHSH, CDR2 LQKENI. The CDR3 extends over 13 amino acids. Deletions cut 2 bases from V and 4 bases from J, with 8 bases between. The CDR3 DNA reads TGTGCCAGCTCACCATGGGTTGGAGAGACCCAGTACTTC. It yields the protein CASSPWVGETQYF.

The chain's CDR3 is CASSVGLAGNYEQYF. The CDR3, as DNA: TGTGCCAGCAGCGTAGGGCTAGCGGGAAACTACGAGCAGTACTTC. This chain uses TRBV9 with TRBJ2-7; 9 bases align to TRBD2. V dropped 0 bases and J dropped 3; count of bases not matched to a gene: 4. The CDR3 covers 15 residues. Germline CDR1 and CDR2: SGDLS and YYNGEE.

The sample holds many counts of this clone. V gene TRBV11-2 combines with J gene TRBJ2-2, with no clear D. CDR1 is SGHAT, CDR2 FQNNGV, per germline. The CDR3 contains 15 residues. V lost 5 bases and J 0 bases, leaving 10 bases between the germline ends. CDR3 amino acids: CASSTTYPNTGELFF. The CDR3 DNA sequence: TGTGCCAGCAGCACCACTTACCCGAACACCGGGGAGCTGTTTTTT.